This TCR beta chain was found in a study of CD8 T cells in Susac syndrome. Across the study: Patients with Susac syndrome were therapy-naive, on corticosteroids, or on intravenous immunoglobulin alone at blood draw.

In contrast to the negatively isolated CD8+ and CD4+ T cells, TEMRA cells were FACS-enriched. The authors reverse transcribed 0.5 to 1 ug RNA with random hexamers. TCRdb processed the immunoSEQ multiplex PCR reads anew with MiXCR; each CDR3 protein has one entry. The data contain roughly 200,000 distinct CDR3 sequences, 85% to 95% of them seen just once; the ten biggest clones take up 0.1% to 0.12%. The V end lost 7 bases, the J end lost 5 bases, and 9 bases lay between the germline ends. CDR1 is KGHDR and CDR2 is SFDVKD in the germline V gene. The CDR3 spans 12 residues. The sample taken for sequencing was CD4+ T cells from PBMCs. The receptor's source is a human donor with Susac syndrome. This chain uses TRBV24-1 with TRBJ2-3, with D possibly being TRBD2 (5 bases). The CDR3 loop reads CATRGDGDTQYF. Written as DNA, the CDR3 is TGTGCCACCAGGGGAGATGGAGATACGCAGTATTTT.